This TCR beta chain was retrieved from a study of blood T cell repertoires in COVID-19. For the study at large: Samples came from the United States, Italy and Spain, spanning acute and convalescent COVID-19. T cells, B-cell-depleted T cells, or PBMCs provided the cDNA or gDNA that served as material.

This clone has only one observation. CDR1 and CDR2 from the germline V gene are LNHDA and SQIVND (reference sequence). The CDR3 consists of 14 residues. The V and J ends lost 5 bases and 1 base, in that order; junction bases with no gene match: 5. Two negative PCRs, clearance, or symptom resolution were required of recovered Cohort 3 donors. The table came from immunoSEQ multiplex PCR; TCRdb's copy has only in-frame clones and leaves some out. The sample includes roughly 250,000 clones, around nine tenths of them seen just once. V usage is TRBV19 and J usage is TRBJ2-7, with TRBD1 matching 7 bases. This clonotype was obtained from a woman aged 50 to 60 who had recovered from COVID-19. The specimen was PBMCs or T cells enriched from blood (not recorded which). This chain's CDR3 is CASSEQGTSYEQYF. The CDR3 bases are TGTGCCAGTAGTGAACAGGGGACATCCTACGAGCAGTACTTC.